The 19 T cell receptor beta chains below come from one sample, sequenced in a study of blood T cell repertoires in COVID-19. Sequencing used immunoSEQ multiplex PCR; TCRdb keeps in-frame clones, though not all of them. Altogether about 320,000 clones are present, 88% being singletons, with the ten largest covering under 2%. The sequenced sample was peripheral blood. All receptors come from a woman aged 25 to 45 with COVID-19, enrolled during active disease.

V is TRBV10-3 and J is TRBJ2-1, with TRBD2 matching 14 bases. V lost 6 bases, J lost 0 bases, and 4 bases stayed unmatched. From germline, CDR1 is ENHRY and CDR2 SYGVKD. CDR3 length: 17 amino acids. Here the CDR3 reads CAIRTSGGDSSYNEQFF. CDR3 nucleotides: TGTGCCATCAGGACTAGCGGGGGGGACAGCTCCTACAATGAGCAGTTCTTC.

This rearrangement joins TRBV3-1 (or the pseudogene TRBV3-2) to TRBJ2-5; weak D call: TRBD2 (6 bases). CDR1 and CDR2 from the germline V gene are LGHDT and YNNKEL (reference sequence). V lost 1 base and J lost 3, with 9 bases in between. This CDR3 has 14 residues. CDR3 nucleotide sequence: TGTGCCAGCAGCCAAGGGCGGAGGGAAGAGACCCAGTACTTC. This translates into CASSQGRREETQYF.

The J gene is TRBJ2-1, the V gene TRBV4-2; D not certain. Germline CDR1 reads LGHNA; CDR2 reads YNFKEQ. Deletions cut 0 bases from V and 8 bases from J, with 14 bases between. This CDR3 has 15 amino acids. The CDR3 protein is CASSQDRVSMDEQFF. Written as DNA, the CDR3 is TGTGCCAGCAGCCAAGATCGGGTATCGATGGATGAGCAGTTCTTC.

CDR3 residues: CASSPSGYEQYF. The CDR3 DNA reads TGTGCCAGCAGCCCCAGCGGCTACGAGCAGTACTTC. The chain couples TRBV27 to TRBJ2-7, with a possible D match to TRBD2 (5 bases). Germline values: CDR1 MNHEY, CDR2 SMNVEV (reference sequence). The CDR3 extends over 12 amino acids. V gave up 6 bases and J gave up 3 bases, with 9 bases separating them.

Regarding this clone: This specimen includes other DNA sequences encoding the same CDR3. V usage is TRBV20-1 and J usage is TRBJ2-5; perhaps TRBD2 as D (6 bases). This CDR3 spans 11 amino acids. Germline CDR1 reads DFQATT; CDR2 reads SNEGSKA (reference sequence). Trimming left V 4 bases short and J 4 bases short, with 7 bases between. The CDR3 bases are TGCAGTGCTATGGGGGGAGAGACCCAGTACTTC. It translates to CSAMGGETQYF.

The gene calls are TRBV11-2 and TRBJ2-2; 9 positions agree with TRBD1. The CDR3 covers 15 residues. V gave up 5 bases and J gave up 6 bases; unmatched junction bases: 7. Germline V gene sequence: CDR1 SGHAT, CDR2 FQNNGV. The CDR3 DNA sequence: TGTGCCAGCAGCACCACCCGGGACAGGGCCGGGGAGCTGTTTTTT. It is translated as CASSTTRDRAGELFF.

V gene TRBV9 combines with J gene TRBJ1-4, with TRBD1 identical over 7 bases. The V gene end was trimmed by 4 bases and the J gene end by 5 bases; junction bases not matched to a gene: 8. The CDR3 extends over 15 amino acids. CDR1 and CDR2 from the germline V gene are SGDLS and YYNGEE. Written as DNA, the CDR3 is TGTGCCAGCAGCTTGGCCGGGACAGCGAATGAAAAACTGTTTTTT. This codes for CASSLAGTANEKLFF.

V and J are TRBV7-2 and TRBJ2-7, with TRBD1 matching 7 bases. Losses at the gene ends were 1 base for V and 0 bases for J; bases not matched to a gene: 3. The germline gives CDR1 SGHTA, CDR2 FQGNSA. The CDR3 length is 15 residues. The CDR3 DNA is TGTGCCAGCAGCTTAGAGGGGGCCTCCTCCTACGAGCAGTACTTC. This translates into CASSLEGASSYEQYF.

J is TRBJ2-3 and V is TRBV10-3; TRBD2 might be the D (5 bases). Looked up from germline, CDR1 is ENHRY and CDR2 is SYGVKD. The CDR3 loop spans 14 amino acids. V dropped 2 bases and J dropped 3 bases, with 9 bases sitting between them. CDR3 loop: CAISEPAVTDTQYF. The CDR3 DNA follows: TGTGCCATCAGTGAGCCAGCGGTGACAGATACGCAGTATTTT.

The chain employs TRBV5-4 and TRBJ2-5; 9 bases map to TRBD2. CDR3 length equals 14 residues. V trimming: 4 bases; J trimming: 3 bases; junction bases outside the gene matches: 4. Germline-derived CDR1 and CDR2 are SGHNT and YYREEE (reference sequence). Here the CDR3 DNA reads TGTGCCAGCAGCCTGACTAGCGGAGAAGAGACCCAGTACTTC. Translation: CASSLTSGEETQYF.

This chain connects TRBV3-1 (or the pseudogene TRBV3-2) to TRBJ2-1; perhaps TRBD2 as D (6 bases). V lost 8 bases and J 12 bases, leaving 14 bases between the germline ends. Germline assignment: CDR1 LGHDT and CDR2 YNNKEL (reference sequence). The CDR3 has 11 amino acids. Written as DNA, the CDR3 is TGTGCCAGCCGGGGGTTGGGTGGGCAGTTCTTC. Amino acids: CASRGLGGQFF.

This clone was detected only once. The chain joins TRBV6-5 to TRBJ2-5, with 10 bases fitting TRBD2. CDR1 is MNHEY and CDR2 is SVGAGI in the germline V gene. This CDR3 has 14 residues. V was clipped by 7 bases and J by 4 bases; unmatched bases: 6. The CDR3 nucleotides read TGTGCCAGCACTAGCGGGGGAATTGGAGAGACCCAGTACTTC. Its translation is CASTSGGIGETQYF.

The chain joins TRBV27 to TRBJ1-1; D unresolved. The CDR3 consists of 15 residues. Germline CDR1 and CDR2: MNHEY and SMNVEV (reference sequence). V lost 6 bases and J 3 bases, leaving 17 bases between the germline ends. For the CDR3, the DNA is TGTGCCAGCAGCGACGATGGCACAGCCTACACTGAAGCTTTCTTT. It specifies CASSDDGTAYTEAFF.

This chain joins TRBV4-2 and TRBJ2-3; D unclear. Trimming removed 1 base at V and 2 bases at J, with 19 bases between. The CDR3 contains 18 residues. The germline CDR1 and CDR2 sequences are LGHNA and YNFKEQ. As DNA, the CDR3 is TGTGCCAGCAGCCAAGGAAATGGGCCCAACGTCTTCACAGATACGCAGTATTTT. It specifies CASSQGNGPNVFTDTQYF.

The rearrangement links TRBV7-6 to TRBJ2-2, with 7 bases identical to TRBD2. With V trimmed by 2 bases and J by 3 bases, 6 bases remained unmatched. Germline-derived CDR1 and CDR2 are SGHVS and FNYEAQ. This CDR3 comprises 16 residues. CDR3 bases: TGTGCCAGCAGCTTAATCCGGGGGGAGTACACCGGGGAGCTGTTTTTT. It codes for CASSLIRGEYTGELFF. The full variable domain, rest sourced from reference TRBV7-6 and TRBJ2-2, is GAGVSQSPRYKVTKRGQDVALRCDPISGHVSLYWYRQALGQGPEFLTYFNYEAQQDKSGLPNDRFSAERPEGSISTLTIQRTEQRDSAMYRCASSLIRGEYTGELFFGEGSRLTVL.

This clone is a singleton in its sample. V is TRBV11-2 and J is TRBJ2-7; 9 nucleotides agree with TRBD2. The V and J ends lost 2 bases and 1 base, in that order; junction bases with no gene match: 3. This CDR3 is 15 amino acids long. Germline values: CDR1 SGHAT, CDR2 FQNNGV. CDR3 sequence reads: CASSLRLAGSYEQYF. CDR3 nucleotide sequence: TGTGCCAGCAGCTTACGCCTAGCGGGGTCCTACGAGCAGTACTTC.

The CDR3 spells CASSYTVYEQYF. CDR3 in DNA: TGTGCCAGCAGTTACACAGTCTACGAGCAGTACTTC. The V call is TRBV6-2 or TRBV6-3, the J call TRBJ2-7; D gene ambiguous. CDR3 length: 12 amino acids. With 2 bases removed from V and 3 bases from J, the gap between germline ends came to 5 bases. The germline V gene encodes CDR1 MNHEY and CDR2 SVGEGT.

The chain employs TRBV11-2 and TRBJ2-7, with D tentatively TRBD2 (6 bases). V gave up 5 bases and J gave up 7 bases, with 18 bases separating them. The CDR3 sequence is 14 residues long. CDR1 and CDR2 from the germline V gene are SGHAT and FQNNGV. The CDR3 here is CASSPRRGGGEQYV. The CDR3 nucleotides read TGTGCCAGCAGCCCTAGGAGGGGAGGAGGGGAGCAGTACGTC.

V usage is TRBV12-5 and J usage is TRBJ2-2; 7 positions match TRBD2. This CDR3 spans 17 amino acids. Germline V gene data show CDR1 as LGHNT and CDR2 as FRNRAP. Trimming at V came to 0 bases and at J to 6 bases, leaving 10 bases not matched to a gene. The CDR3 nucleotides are TGTGCTAGTGGTTTGGTACTGGGGGGGACCTTCGCCGGGGAGCTGTTTTTT. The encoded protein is CASGLVLGGTFAGELFF.